These 20 T cell receptor beta chains came from one sample sequenced in a study of early T cells in non-severe SARS-CoV-2 infection. TCRdb passed the 5' RACE reads through MiXCR, listing each CDR3 protein once. The data show approximately 33,000 distinct CDR3 sequences, roughly 3.9% seen once. The sequencing input was whole blood. These receptors all come from an adult who was a healthcare worker with PCR-confirmed SARS-CoV-2 infection or an uninfected control (not recorded which).

There are many counts of this clonotype. The V and J genes are TRBV15 and TRBJ2-2; no clear D. Trimming shortened V by 3 bases and J by 2 bases, and 4 bases separated the two germline ends. This CDR3 has 13 amino acids. CDR1 is LNHNV and CDR2 is YYDKDF in the germline V gene (reference sequence). CDR3: CATSRVNTGELFF. The DNA of the CDR3 is TGTGCCACCAGCAGGGTCAACACCGGGGAGCTGTTTTTT. Supplemented by reference TRBV15 and TRBJ2-2, the full variable domain reads DAMVIQNPRYQVTQFGKPVTLSCSQTLNHNVMYWYQQKSSQAPKLLFHYYDKDFNNEADTPDNFQSRRPNTSFCFLDIRSPGLGDTAMYLCATSRVNTGELFFGEGSRLTVL.

This clonotype has a handful of counts. V and J are TRBV5-4 and TRBJ2-2; D is possibly TRBD1 (7 bases). Trimming cost V 4 bases and J 2 bases, with 15 bases left between them. Germline CDR1 SGHNT, CDR2 YYREEE (reference sequence). CDR3 size: 16 residues. The CDR3 DNA sequence: TGTGCCAGCAGCAAAGGGGGGACAGCCAACACCGGGGAGCTGTTTTTT. This gives the protein CASSKGGTANTGELFF.

In this sample, this clonotype turned up many times. The V and J genes are TRBV19 and TRBJ1-6; a weak D match, TRBD1 (5 bases). Germline V gives CDR1 LNHDA, CDR2 SQIVND (reference sequence). V lost 5 bases, J lost 5 bases, and 7 bases lay in between. This CDR3 region has 13 residues. The CDR3 sequence is CASSDSNNSPLHF. In DNA, the CDR3 is TGTGCCAGTAGTGACAGTAATAATTCACCCCTCCACTTT.

This clonotype has ten or more counts. This sequence joins TRBV20-1 and TRBJ1-1; weak D call: TRBD1 (6 bases). Trimming removed 0 bases at V and 6 bases at J, with 14 bases between. CDR1 is DFQATT, CDR2 SNEGSKA, per germline (reference sequence). This CDR3 spans 14 amino acids. The CDR3 nucleotides are TGCAGTGCTAGAGACTGGCAGGGGAGCCCTGAAGCTTTCTTT. Encoded protein: CSARDWQGSPEAFF.

This clonotype was counted at least ten times. This chain connects TRBV11-2 to TRBJ2-1, with D unclear. V was cut by 2 bases and J by 0 bases, with 11 bases left in between. In germline, CDR1 is SGHAT, CDR2 FQNNGV. The CDR3 loop spans 16 amino acids. CDR3 DNA sequence: TGTGCCAGCAGCTTAAGGGCGGATAGCTCCTACAATGAGCAGTTCTTC. This codes for CASSLRADSSYNEQFF.

This clonotype was counted ten times or more. The rearrangement links TRBV7-6 to TRBJ2-3; a weak D match, TRBD2 (6 bases). This CDR3 has 17 residues. Germline CDR1 SGHVS, CDR2 FNYEAQ. Between the trimmed V and J ends, which lost 0 bases and 0 bases, there was a span of 13 bases. CDR3 in amino acids: CASSLALAGRSTDTQYF. The CDR3 coding sequence is TGTGCCAGCAGCTTAGCGCTGGCGGGAAGGAGCACAGATACGCAGTATTTT.

This clonotype has a handful of counts. The CDR3 sequence: CASSLHTTGELFF. As DNA, the CDR3 is TGTGCCAGCAGTTTACATACCACCGGGGAGCTGTTTTTT. V and J are TRBV12-3 or TRBV12-4 and TRBJ2-2, with D unclear. The V and J ends lost 2 bases and 4 bases respectively, with 5 bases between them. The CDR3 is 13 residues long.

This clonotype has a count of ten or more. The chain uses TRBV27 and TRBJ1-1, with 7 bases fitting TRBD1. The CDR3 covers 13 residues. Germline CDR1 reads MNHEY; CDR2 reads SMNVEV (reference sequence). J lost 4 bases, V lost 6 bases, and 5 bases had no gene match. Here the CDR3 reads CASRQGGGTEAFF. The CDR3 DNA follows: TGTGCCAGCAGGCAGGGGGGCGGCACTGAAGCTTTCTTT.

The chain links TRBV6-6 to TRBJ1-5, with 8 bases identical to TRBD1. Trimming at V came to 11 bases and at J to 4 bases, leaving 4 bases not matched to a gene. Germline CDR1 reads MNHNY; CDR2 reads SVGAGI (reference sequence). The CDR3 spans 12 residues. CDR3 sequence (DNA): TGTGCCGCAGGGGGCGGAAATCAGCCCCAGCATTTT. Amino acid sequence: CAAGGGNQPQHF.

This clonotype has ten or more counts. The gene calls are TRBV7-8 and TRBJ1-1; D is uncertain. Germline values: CDR1 SGHVS, CDR2 FQNEAQ. The CDR3 length is 13 residues. The V and J ends lost 1 base and 8 bases respectively, with 11 bases between them. Here the CDR3 DNA reads TGTGCCAGCAGCTTAGGGGAAAACCTAGAAGCTTTCTTT. This gives the protein CASSLGENLEAFF.

There are many counts of this clonotype. The germline gene is not matched at one end of the junction; a read error may be the cause. J is TRBJ2-5 and V is TRBV7-2; D unresolved. Germline V CDR1 and CDR2: SGHTA, FQGNSA. This CDR3 has 10 amino acids. The CDR3 region is CASSLGALHF. The CDR3 DNA is TGTGCCAGCAGCTTAGGGGCGCTGCACTTC. Variable domain in full (rest from reference TRBV7-2 and TRBJ2-5): GAGVSQSPSNKVTEKGKDVELRCDPISGHTALYWYRQSLGQGLEFLIYFQGNSAPDKSGLPSDRFSAERTGGSVSTLTIQRTQQEDSAVYLCASSLGALHFGPGTRLLVL.

This clonotype was picked up many times. The CDR3 DNA reads as TGTGCCAGCAGCCTTAGTATCTCCAATGAGCAGTTCTTC. Translated, it gives CASSLSISNEQFF. The V and J genes are TRBV11-2 and TRBJ2-1; D unclear. Germline V CDR1 and CDR2: SGHAT, FQNNGV. The V gene lost 5 bases and the J gene lost 6 bases, with 11 bases spanning the gap. This CDR3 is built from 13 residues.

In its sample, this clonotype is medium-sized. The chain joins TRBV7-8 to TRBJ2-2; TRBD1 agrees at 8 bases. The junction had 1 base not matched to a gene; V was cut back by 5 bases and J by 2 bases. The CDR3 consists of 14 residues. CDR1 and CDR2 from the germline V gene are SGHVS and FQNEAQ. The CDR3 region has the DNA TGTGCCAGCAGCCCAGGGGGCAACACCGGGGAGCTGTTTTTT. Translating gives CASSPGGNTGELFF.

This clonotype qualifies as medium-sized. At one end, the junction sequence differs from germline, possibly due to a read error. The chain recombines TRBV7-7 with TRBJ2-5, with 11 bases that match TRBD2. CDR3 length: 15 residues. Germline assignment: CDR1 SSHAT and CDR2 FNYEAQ (reference sequence). Here the CDR3 DNA reads TGTGCTAGCAGCTATACTAGCGGGAGTACCGAGACCCAGTACTTC. Translated, it gives CASSYTSGSTETQYF. Using reference TRBV7-7 and TRBJ2-5 for the parts outside the CDR3, the full variable domain is GAGVSQSPRYKVTKRGQDVTLRCDPISSHATLYWYQQALGQGPEFLTYFNYEAQPDKSGLPSDRFSAERPEGSISTLTIQRTEQRDSAMYRCASSYTSGSTETQYFGPGTRLLVL.

Only one count was recorded for this clonotype. The CDR3 is CASSPSTGTNYGYTF. The CDR3 DNA reads as TGTGCCAGCAGCCCTTCGACAGGAACCAACTATGGCTACACCTTC. This chain joins TRBV4-2 and TRBJ1-2; D is perhaps TRBD1 (6 bases). With 4 bases removed from V and 2 bases from J, the gap between germline ends came to 14 bases. There are 15 residues in the CDR3. Per germline, CDR1 LGHNA and CDR2 YNFKEQ.

This clonotype was detected many times. This chain joins TRBV3-1 and TRBJ1-1; 10 nucleotides align to TRBD1. This CDR3 is 15 amino acids long. CDR1 and CDR2 from the germline V gene are LGHDT and YNNKEL (reference sequence). With 3 bases clipped from V and 5 bases from J, the junction kept 6 bases outside the gene matches. The CDR3 bases are TGTGCCAGCAGCCAGGCGGACAGGGGGAATACTGAAGCTTTCTTT. Translated: CASSQADRGNTEAFF.

Only a few counts were recorded for this clonotype. This rearrangement joins TRBV7-8 to TRBJ2-2, with D perhaps TRBD2 (5 bases). V gave up 3 bases and J gave up 2 bases, with 13 bases separating them. Germline V lookup: CDR1 SGHVS, CDR2 FQNEAQ. The CDR3 runs 16 residues. The CDR3 DNA sequence: TGTGCCAGCAGCTTCCAGGAGAGCGGAAACACCGGGGAGCTGTTTTTT. Its protein product is CASSFQESGNTGELFF.

The table lists this clonotype with many counts. V is TRBV4-3 and J is TRBJ2-3, with 12 bases that match TRBD2. The trim removed 1 base at V and 4 bases at J, leaving 6 bases unmatched. The V gene's germline CDR1 is LGHNA and CDR2 YSLEER. The CDR3 has 17 residues. CDR3 nucleotides: TGCGCCAGCAGCCAAGTTGGACTAGCGGGATTTGCAGATACGCAGTATTTT. Protein product: CASSQVGLAGFADTQYF.

This chain joins TRBV29-1 and TRBJ2-4, with 11 bases identical to TRBD2. CDR1 is SQVTM, CDR2 ANQGSEA, per germline. The V gene end was trimmed by 6 bases and the J gene end by 5 bases; junction bases not matched to a gene: 3. This CDR3 comprises 13 residues. CDR3 sequence reads: CSVMGLAENIQYF. The CDR3 nucleotides are TGCAGCGTCATGGGACTAGCGGAAAACATTCAGTACTTC.

In this sample, this clonotype turned up many times. The chain links TRBV6-2 or TRBV6-3 to TRBJ1-5; 10 positions match TRBD1. The CDR3 length is 17 residues. Germline V gene lookup returns CDR1 MNHEY and CDR2 SVGEGT. V gave up 2 bases and J gave up 2 bases; unmatched junction bases: 6. In DNA form, the CDR3 reads TGTGCCAGCAGTTACAGGGGACAGGGGCTTCGCAATCAGCCCCAGCATTTT. Residues: CASSYRGQGLRNQPQHF.